This is a list of T cell receptor beta chains from one sample in a study of cytomegalovirus exposure and HLA in healthy donors. Only in-frame clones appear in the TCRdb table, and some are missing; sequencing was by immunoSEQ multiplex PCR. The top ten hold 1.7% of the sample, which has roughly 57,000 clones, 93% seen once. Sequenced: PBMCs. The receptors shown here come from a woman between 18 and 29 years old in good health and CMV-seropositive. The CDR3 runs from the conserved cysteine through the conserved F or W. The D gene is left open where the match is weak. Expanded clones are given a class, and other clones once, few, many or no size at all.

d_call clone_size j_call v_call cdr3_aa cdr3_nt
. . TRBJ1-2 TRBV4-1 CASSFLGGPYGYTF TGCGCCAGCAGCTTCCTAGGCGGGCCCTATGGCTACACCTTC
. . TRBJ1-2 TRBV15 CATSSPPPQIPYGYTF TGTGCCACCAGCAGTCCACCTCCTCAGATACCCTATGGCTACACCTTC
. . TRBJ2-3 TRBV7-9 CASTPGSGRRTDTQYF TGTGCCAGCACCCCCGGTTCAGGGCGACGCACAGATACGCAGTATTTT
TRBD1 . TRBJ1-5 TRBV19 CASSTTTGGGGGNQPQHF TGTGCCAGTAGTACGACAACAGGGGGCGGAGGGGGCAATCAGCCCCAGCATTTT
TRBD2 . TRBJ2-2 TRBV11-1 CASSQLAVLSGELFF TGTGCCAGCAGCCAACTAGCGGTTCTATCCGGGGAGCTGTTTTTT
. . TRBJ2-1 TRBV16 CASSPSPQTSLF TGTGCCAGCAGCCCGTCCCCCCAGACATCCCTCTTC
. few TRBJ1-5 TRBV5-1 CASSLNDVQLIGSNQPQHF TGCGCCAGCAGCTTGAACGACGTACAGCTTATTGGGAGCAATCAGCCCCAGCATTTT
. . TRBJ2-6 TRBV10-2 CASSEIQGGSGANVLTF TGCGCCAGCAGTGAGATCCAGGGCGGCTCTGGGGCCAACGTCCTGACTTTC
TRBD1 . TRBJ2-2 TRBV7-3 CASSREGATGELFF TGTGCCAGCAGCCGCGAGGGGGCGACCGGGGAGCTGTTTTTT
. . TRBJ1-1 TRBV7-9 CASSLEGRVTEAFF TGTGCCAGCAGCTTAGAGGGCAGGGTCACTGAAGCTTTCTTT
. . TRBJ1-6 TRBV7-2 CASSSGVHNSPLHF TGTGCCAGCAGCTCCGGGGTACATAATTCACCCCTCCACTTT
. . TRBJ2-1 TRBV6-5 CASKRRGATEQFF TGTGCCAGCAAGCGACGGGGGGCTACTGAGCAGTTCTTC
TRBD1 . TRBJ2-1 TRBV5-1 CASSLGDRGPNYNEQFF TGCGCCAGCAGCCTAGGGGACAGGGGGCCGAACTACAATGAGCAGTTCTTC
TRBD1 . TRBJ2-3 TRBV7-6 CASSPGQGADTQYF TGTGCCAGCAGCCCCGGACAGGGCGCAGATACGCAGTATTTT
. . TRBJ1-4 TRBV4-1 CASSQERQAKDEKLFF TGCGCCAGCAGCCAAGAAAGGCAGGCAAAGGATGAAAAACTGTTTTTT
. . TRBJ1-1 TRBV5-4 CASSLGPGGLNTEAFF TGTGCCAGCAGCTTGGGGCCGGGGGGATTGAACACTGAAGCTTTCTTT
. . TRBJ2-3 TRBV7-3 CASSLGGAFTDTQYF TGTGCCAGCAGCTTAGGAGGGGCCTTCACAGATACGCAGTATTTT
. . TRBJ1-2 TRBV2 CASLGSTYGYTF TGTGCCAGCCTAGGTAGCACCTATGGCTACACCTTC
. . TRBJ2-1 TRBV19 CASSFGAGAPYNEQFF TGTGCCAGTAGCTTCGGGGCAGGGGCCCCCTACAATGAGCAGTTCTTC
. . TRBJ1-4 TRBV15 CATSRGNRGWGEKLFF TGTGCCACCAGCAGAGGAAATAGGGGTTGGGGTGAAAAACTGTTTTTT
TRBD1 . TRBJ1-1 TRBV6-5 CASRFDNRGLTEAFF TGTGCCAGCAGATTCGATAACAGGGGGCTTACTGAAGCTTTCTTT
TRBD2 . TRBJ2-5 TRBV28 CASSSPTSGGTETQYF TGTGCCAGCAGTTCCCCGACTAGCGGGGGAACGGAGACCCAGTACTTC
. . TRBJ2-2 TRBV28 CASSWRRGGTGELFF TGTGCCAGCAGCTGGCGGCGGGGAGGCACCGGGGAGCTGTTTTTT
TRBD1 . TRBJ1-5 TRBV30 CAWSGQGVNNQPQHF TGTGCCTGGAGTGGACAGGGGGTGAACAATCAGCCCCAGCATTTT
. . TRBJ2-7 TRBV6-5 CASSYELRFGVEQYF TGTGCCAGCAGTTACGAACTCCGATTCGGGGTTGAGCAGTACTTC
. once TRBJ2-3 TRBV11-2 CASSSPRSREGADTQYF TGTGCCAGCAGCTCCCCTCGAAGCAGGGAGGGGGCAGATACGCAGTATTTT
TRBD1 . TRBJ1-2 TRBV29-1 CSAAQTGVGGYTF TGCAGCGCCGCCCAGACAGGGGTCGGCGGCTACACCTTC
TRBD1 . TRBJ1-1 TRBV15 CATSTDRVPEAFF TGTGCCACCAGCACCGACAGGGTCCCTGAAGCTTTCTTT